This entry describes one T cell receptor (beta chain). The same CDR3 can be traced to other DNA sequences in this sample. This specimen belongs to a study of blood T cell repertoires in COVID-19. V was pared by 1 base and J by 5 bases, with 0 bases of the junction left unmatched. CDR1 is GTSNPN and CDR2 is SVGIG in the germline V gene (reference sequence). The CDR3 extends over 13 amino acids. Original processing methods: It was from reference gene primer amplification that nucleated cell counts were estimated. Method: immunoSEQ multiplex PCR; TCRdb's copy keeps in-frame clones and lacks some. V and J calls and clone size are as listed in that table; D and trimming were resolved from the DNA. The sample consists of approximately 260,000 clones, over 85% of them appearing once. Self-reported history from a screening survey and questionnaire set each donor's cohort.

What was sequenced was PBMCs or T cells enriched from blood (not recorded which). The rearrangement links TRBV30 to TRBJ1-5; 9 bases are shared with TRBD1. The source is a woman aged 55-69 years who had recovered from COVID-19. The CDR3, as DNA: TGTGCCTGGAGTGGACAGGGGGATCAGCCCCAGCATTTT. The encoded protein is CAWSGQGDQPQHF.